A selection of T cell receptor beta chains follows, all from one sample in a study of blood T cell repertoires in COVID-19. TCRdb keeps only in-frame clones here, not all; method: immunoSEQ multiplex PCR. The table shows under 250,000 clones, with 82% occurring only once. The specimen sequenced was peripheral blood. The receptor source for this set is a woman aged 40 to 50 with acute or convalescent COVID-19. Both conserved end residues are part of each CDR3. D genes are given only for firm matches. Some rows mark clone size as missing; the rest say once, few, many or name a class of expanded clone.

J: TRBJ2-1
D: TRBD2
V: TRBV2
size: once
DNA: TGTGCCAGCAGTGGTGGGACTAGCGGGACCCAATCCTACAATGAGCAGTTCTTC
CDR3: CASSGGTSGTQSYNEQFF

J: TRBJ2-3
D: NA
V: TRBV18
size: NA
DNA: TGTGCCAGCTCCCAGGGCAGACAGTTCACAGATACGCAGTATTTT
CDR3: CASSQGRQFTDTQYF

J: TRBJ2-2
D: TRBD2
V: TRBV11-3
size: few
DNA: TGTGCCAGCAGCTTCAAGCGGGGGTACACCGGGGAGCTGTTTTTT
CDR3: CASSFKRGYTGELFF

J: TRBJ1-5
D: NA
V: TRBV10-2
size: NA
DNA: TGCGCCAGCAGCGGAACAGCGGACCAGCCCCAGCATTTT
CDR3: CASSGTADQPQHF

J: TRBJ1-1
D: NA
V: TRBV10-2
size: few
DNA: TGCGCCACCAAGCGGGGCGTGGTGGTAACTGAAGCTTTCTTT
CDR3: CATKRGVVVTEAFF

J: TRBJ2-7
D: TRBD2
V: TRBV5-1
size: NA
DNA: TGCGCCTCCCGGCGAACTAGCGGGGCCTACGAGCAGTACTTC
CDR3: CASRRTSGAYEQYF

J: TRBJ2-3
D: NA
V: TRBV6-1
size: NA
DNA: TGTGCCAGCAGTGATGTCGGAGGGGCAGATACGCAGTATTTT
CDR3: CASSDVGGADTQYF

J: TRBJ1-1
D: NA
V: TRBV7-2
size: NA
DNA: TGTGCCAGCGCTCGAACAGCTCAGAACACTGAAGCTTTCTTT
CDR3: CASARTAQNTEAFF

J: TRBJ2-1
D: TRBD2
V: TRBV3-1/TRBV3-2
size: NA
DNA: TGTGCCAGCAGCCAAGATTTTCGACTAGCGGGTAACAATGAGCAGTTCTTC
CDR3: CASSQDFRLAGNNEQFF

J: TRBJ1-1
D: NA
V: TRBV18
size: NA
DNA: TGTGCCAGCTCTTACGTCCGACCGGGGACTGAAGCTTTCTTT
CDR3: CASSYVRPGTEAFF

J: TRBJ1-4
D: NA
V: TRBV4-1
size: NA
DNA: TGCGCCAGCGGGTGGGCGATTAATGAAAAACTGTTTTTT
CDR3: CASGWAINEKLFF

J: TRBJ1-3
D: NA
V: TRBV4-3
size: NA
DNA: TGCGCCAGCAGCCAAGATGGGCTGGGTGGCAGAAACACCATATATTTT
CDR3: CASSQDGLGGRNTIYF

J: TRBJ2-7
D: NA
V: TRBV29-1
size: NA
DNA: TGCAGCGTTGAAGAGAGGGAGGACGAGCAGTACTTC
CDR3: CSVEEREDEQYF

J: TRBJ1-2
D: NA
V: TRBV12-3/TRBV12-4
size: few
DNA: TGTGCCAGCAGCCGAACCACCGGGGTAGGCTACACCTTC
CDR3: CASSRTTGVGYTF

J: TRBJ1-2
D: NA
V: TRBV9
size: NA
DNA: TGTGCCAGCAGCGTAGCGGGGTTCTCCTATGGCTACACCTTC
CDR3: CASSVAGFSYGYTF

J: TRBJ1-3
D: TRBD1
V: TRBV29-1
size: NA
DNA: TGCAGCGTTGAGCGACAGGGAGAAGGAAACACCATATATTTT
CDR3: CSVERQGEGNTIYF

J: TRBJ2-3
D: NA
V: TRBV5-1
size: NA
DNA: TGCGCCAGCAGCCCGCTGGGGGCAGAGACCACAGATACGCAGTATTTT
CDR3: CASSPLGAETTDTQYF

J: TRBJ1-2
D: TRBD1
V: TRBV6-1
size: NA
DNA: TGTGCCAGCAGTGAGACAGGGGTAGGACGCGGCTACACCTTC
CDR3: CASSETGVGRGYTF

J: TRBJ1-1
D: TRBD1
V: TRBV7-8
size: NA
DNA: TGTGCCAGCACCGGGACACAGGGGGGAACTGAAGCTTTCTTT
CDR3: CASTGTQGGTEAFF

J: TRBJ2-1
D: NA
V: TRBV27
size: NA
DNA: TGTGCCAGCAGTACCCACAGGAGCAATGAGCAGTTCTTC
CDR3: CASSTHRSNEQFF

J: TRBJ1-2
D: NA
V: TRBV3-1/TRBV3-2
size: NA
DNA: TGTGCCAGCAGCCCCCCGGGATTCTCGGGCGGCTACACCTTC
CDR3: CASSPPGFSGGYTF

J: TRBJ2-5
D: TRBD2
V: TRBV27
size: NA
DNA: TGTGCCAGCAGTTTTGGGGCTAGCGGGAGTTTGGAGACCCAGTACTTC
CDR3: CASSFGASGSLETQYF

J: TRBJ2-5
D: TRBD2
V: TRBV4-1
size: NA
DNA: TGCGCCAGCAGCCCGACTAGCGGGGGGGTCGAGACCCAGTACTTC
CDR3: CASSPTSGGVETQYF

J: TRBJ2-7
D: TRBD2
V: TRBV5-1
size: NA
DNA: TGCGCCAGCAGCTACTCTTTGACTAGCGGGGTCTACGAGCAGTACTTC
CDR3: CASSYSLTSGVYEQYF

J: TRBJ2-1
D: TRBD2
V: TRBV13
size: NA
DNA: TGTGCCAGCAGCCCGCCCGGGACTAGCGGGGGAAATGAGCAGTTCTTC
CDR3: CASSPPGTSGGNEQFF

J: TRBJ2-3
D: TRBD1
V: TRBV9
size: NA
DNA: TGTGCCAGCAGCACCCAAGACAGGGGGTTTCAGTATTTT
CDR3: CASSTQDRGFQYF

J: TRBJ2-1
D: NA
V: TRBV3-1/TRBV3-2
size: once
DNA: TGTGCCAGCAGCTCACGCGGGACCACGGGTGAGCAGTTCTTC
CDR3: CASSSRGTTGEQFF

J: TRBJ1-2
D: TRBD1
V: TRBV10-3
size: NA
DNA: TGTGCCATCGCCCCTGGGGGACAGGGGATTTCCTATGGCTACACCTTC
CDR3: CAIAPGGQGISYGYTF

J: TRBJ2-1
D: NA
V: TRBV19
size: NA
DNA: TGTGCCAGTAGTATAGACCAGGTCGATGAGCAGTTCTTC
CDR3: CASSIDQVDEQFF